Each of the 15 T cell receptor beta chains below was sequenced from the same sample in a study of blood T cell repertoires in COVID-19. Profiling relied on immunoSEQ multiplex PCR, and the TCRdb table lists in-frame clones only, not all of them. The sample carries under 250,000 clones, approximately 84% recorded once. Sequenced sample: peripheral blood. The receptors originated from a man aged 45 to 65 with COVID-19, enrolled during active disease.

This chain connects TRBV2 to TRBJ1-1; 7 bases map to TRBD1. The V and J ends lost 6 bases and 5 bases, in that order; junction bases with no gene match: 6. CDR3 length: 13 amino acids. CDR1 SNHLY and CDR2 FYNNEI come from the germline V gene. Here the CDR3 DNA reads TGTGCCAGCAGACTAGGGACAGAAACTGAAGCTTTCTTT. It is translated as CASRLGTETEAFF. The entire variable domain, with the rest obtained from reference TRBV2 and TRBJ1-1, is as follows: EPEVTQTPSHQVTQMGQEVILRCVPISNHLYFYWYRQILGQKVEFLVSFYNNEISEKSEIFDDQFSVERPDGSNFTLKIRSTKLEDSAMYFCASRLGTETEAFFGQGTRLTVV.

This sequence joins TRBV13 and TRBJ1-2; 10 bases match TRBD1. The CDR3 loop spans 16 amino acids. V lost 3 bases, J lost 4 bases, and 8 bases stayed unmatched. Per the germline V gene, CDR1 is PRHDT and CDR2 is FYEKMQ (reference sequence). The CDR3 DNA sequence: TGTGCCAGCAGCTTTGGGGGACAGGGGCGCGGCTATGGCTACACCTTC. The encoded protein is CASSFGGQGRGYGYTF.

The CDR3 here is CASSLSGTSLYEQYF. DNA of the CDR3: TGTGCCAGCAGCTTAAGCGGGACTAGTCTATACGAGCAGTACTTC. The genes are TRBV11-3 and TRBJ2-7, with TRBD2 identical over 8 bases. The J segment lost 4 bases and the V segment lost 2 bases, leaving 7 bases of the junction unmatched. This CDR3 has 15 residues. From germline, CDR1 is SGHNT and CDR2 YENEEA.

The chain joins TRBV25-1 to TRBJ2-3; D gene unclear. Germline V gene sequence: CDR1 MGHDK, CDR2 SYGVNS. This CDR3 contains 14 residues. V was cut by 3 bases and J by 0 bases, with 7 bases left in between. The CDR3 sequence: CASSDPSSTDTQYF. CDR3 in DNA: TGTGCCAGCAGTGATCCCTCTAGCACAGATACGCAGTATTTT.

The genes are TRBV18 and TRBJ1-2, with D perhaps matching TRBD1 (5 bases). Germline-derived CDR1 and CDR2 are KGHSH and LQKENI. CDR3 size: 15 residues. V dropped 1 base and J dropped 7 bases, with 16 bases sitting between them. The CDR3 DNA is TGTGCCAGCTCACCACGGGTTGACAGACGAGCTGGCTACACCTTC. The encoded protein is CASSPRVDRRAGYTF.

The chain combines TRBV4-3 with TRBJ2-1; 12 bases match TRBD2. CDR1 and CDR2 from the germline V gene are LGHNA and YSLEER. The junction had 8 bases not matched to a gene; V was cut back by 1 base and J by 4 bases. CDR3 length equals 18 residues. The CDR3 spells CASSQAMTSGGIYNEQFF. Here the CDR3 DNA reads TGCGCCAGCAGCCAAGCGATGACTAGCGGGGGAATTTACAATGAGCAGTTCTTC.

The J gene is TRBJ2-3, the V gene TRBV27; D gene ambiguous. CDR1 and CDR2 (germline): MNHEY, SMNVEV (reference sequence). CDR3 length: 17 amino acids. The V end was cut by 6 bases, the J end by 2 bases, with 21 bases between. The CDR3 DNA follows: TGTGCCAGCAGCCCCCACGTAGCAGATATTTACACAGATACGCAGTATTTT. Protein sequence: CASSPHVADIYTDTQYF.

This clone was found once. Other nucleotide sequences in the sample specify the same CDR3. J is TRBJ1-1 and V is TRBV5-1; D is possibly TRBD1 (5 bases). Trimming cost V 0 bases and J 4 bases, with 13 bases left between them. Germline V gene data show CDR1 as SGHRS and CDR2 as YFSETQ. This CDR3 is 15 amino acids long. The DNA of the CDR3 is TGCGCCAGCAGCTTGGTCCAGGGCTTGGGCACTGAAGCTTTCTTT. Its protein is CASSLVQGLGTEAFF.

The chain carries TRBV6-1 and TRBJ1-1; 8 positions match TRBD1. The V segment lost 0 bases and the J segment 7 bases; nucleotides outside the gene matches: 7. Germline CDR1 is MNHNS and CDR2 is SASEGT. The length of the CDR3 is 15 residues. The CDR3 here is CASSEAGRGRGEAFF. The CDR3 coding sequence is TGTGCCAGCAGTGAAGCGGGCAGGGGGCGCGGTGAAGCTTTCTTT.

This clone has just one count. The rearrangement uses TRBV6-6 and TRBJ1-1; D is perhaps TRBD1 (6 bases). The germline V and J ends were trimmed by 6 bases and 1 base, with 9 bases remaining between them. There are 13 residues in the CDR3. CDR1 is MNHNY, CDR2 SVGAGI, per germline (reference sequence). The CDR3 sequence: CASRTTGNTEAFF. The CDR3 DNA reads TGTGCCAGCAGGACGACAGGGAACACTGAAGCTTTCTTT.

The gene calls are TRBV18 and TRBJ1-1; 9 bases match TRBD1. This CDR3 has 15 residues. V shed 3 bases and J 1 base; nucleotides not matched to a gene: 3. Looked up from germline, CDR1 is KGHSH and CDR2 is LQKENI. CDR3 sequence (DNA): TGTGCCAGCTCACCGCCGGGACAGGGGAACACTGAAGCTTTCTTT. Translating it yields CASSPPGQGNTEAFF. The variable domain in full, with the rest retrieved from reference TRBV18 and TRBJ1-1, is NAGVMQNPRHLVRRRGQEARLRCSPMKGHSHVYWYRQLPEEGLKFMVYLQKENIIDESGMPKERFSAEFPKEGPSILRIQQVVRGDSAAYFCASSPPGQGNTEAFFGQGTRLTVV.

CDR3 coding DNA: TGCAGTGCTAGTTCGCCCGGGAGAGGCTCAGATACGCAGTATTTT. Protein: CSASSPGRGSDTQYF. The chain combines TRBV20-1 with TRBJ2-3; the D gene is possibly TRBD2 (6 bases). V dropped 3 bases and J dropped 4 bases, with 17 bases sitting between them. The CDR3 is made up of 15 amino acids. The germline V gene has CDR1 DFQATT and CDR2 SNEGSKA (reference sequence).

The chain couples TRBV5-5 to TRBJ1-4; unclear D gene. CDR1 and CDR2 (germline): SGHKS, YYEKEE (reference sequence). The V end was cut by 2 bases, the J end by 7 bases, with 6 bases between. The CDR3 totals 12 residues. The CDR3: CASSFSGEKLFF. The CDR3 DNA sequence: TGTGCCAGCAGCTTTTCCGGTGAAAAACTGTTTTTT.

The gene calls are TRBV18 and TRBJ2-7, with no clear D. Germline V lookup: CDR1 KGHSH, CDR2 LQKENI. The CDR3 covers 12 residues. The V end was cut by 5 bases, the J end by 4 bases, with 9 bases between. The CDR3, as DNA: TGTGCCAGCTCATTAAACGGGTACGAGCAGTACTTC. This encodes CASSLNGYEQYF. Filled out from reference TRBV18 and TRBJ2-7, the complete variable domain reads NAGVMQNPRHLVRRRGQEARLRCSPMKGHSHVYWYRQLPEEGLKFMVYLQKENIIDESGMPKERFSAEFPKEGPSILRIQQVVRGDSAAYFCASSLNGYEQYFGPGTRLTVT.

The chain employs TRBV7-8 and TRBJ2-2; perhaps TRBD1 as D (5 bases). This CDR3 region has 14 residues. V was clipped by 4 bases and J by 1 base, with 7 bases between them. The germline V gene has CDR1 SGHVS and CDR2 FQNEAQ. The CDR3 spells CASSYDRNTGELFF. In DNA, the CDR3 is TGTGCCAGCAGCTATGACAGGAACACCGGGGAGCTGTTTTTT.